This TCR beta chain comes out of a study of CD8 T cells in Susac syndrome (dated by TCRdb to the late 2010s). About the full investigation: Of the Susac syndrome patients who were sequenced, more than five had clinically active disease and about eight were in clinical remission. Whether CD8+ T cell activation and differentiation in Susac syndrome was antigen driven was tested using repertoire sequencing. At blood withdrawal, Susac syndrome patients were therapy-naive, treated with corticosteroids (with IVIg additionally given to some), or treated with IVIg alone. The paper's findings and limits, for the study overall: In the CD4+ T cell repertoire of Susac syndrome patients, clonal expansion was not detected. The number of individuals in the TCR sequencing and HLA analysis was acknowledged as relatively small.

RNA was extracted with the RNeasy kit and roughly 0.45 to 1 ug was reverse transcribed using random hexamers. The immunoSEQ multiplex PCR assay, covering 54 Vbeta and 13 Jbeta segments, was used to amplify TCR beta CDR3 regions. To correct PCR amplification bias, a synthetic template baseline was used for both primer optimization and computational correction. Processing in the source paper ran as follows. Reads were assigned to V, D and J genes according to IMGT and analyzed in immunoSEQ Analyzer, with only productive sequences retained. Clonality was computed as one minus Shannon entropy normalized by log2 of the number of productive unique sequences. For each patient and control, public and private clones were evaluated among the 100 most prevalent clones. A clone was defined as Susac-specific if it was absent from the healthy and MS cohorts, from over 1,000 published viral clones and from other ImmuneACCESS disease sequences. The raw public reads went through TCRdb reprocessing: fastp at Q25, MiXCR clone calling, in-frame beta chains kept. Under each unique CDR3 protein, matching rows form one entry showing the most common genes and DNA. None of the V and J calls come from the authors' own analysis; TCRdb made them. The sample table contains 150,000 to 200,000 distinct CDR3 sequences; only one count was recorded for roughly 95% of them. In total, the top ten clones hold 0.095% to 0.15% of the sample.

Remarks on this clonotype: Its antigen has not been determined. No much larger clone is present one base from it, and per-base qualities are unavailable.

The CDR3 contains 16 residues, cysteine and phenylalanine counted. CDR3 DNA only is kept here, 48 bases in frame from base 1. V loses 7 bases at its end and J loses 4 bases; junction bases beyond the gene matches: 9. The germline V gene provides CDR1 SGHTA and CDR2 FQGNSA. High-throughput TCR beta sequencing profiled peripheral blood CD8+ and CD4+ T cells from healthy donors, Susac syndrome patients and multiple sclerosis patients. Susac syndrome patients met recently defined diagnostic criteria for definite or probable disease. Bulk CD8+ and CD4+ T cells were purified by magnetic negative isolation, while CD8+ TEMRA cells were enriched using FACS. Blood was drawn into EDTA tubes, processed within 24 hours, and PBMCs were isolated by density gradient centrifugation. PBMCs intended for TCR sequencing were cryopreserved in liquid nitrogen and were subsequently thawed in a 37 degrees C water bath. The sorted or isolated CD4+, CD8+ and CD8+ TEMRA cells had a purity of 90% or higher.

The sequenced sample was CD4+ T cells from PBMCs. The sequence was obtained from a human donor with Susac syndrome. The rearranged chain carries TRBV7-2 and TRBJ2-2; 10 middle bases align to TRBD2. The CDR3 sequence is CASNSPGLAITGELFF. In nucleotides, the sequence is TGTGCCAGCAACTCACCGGGACTAGCGATCACCGGGGAGCTGTTTTTT.